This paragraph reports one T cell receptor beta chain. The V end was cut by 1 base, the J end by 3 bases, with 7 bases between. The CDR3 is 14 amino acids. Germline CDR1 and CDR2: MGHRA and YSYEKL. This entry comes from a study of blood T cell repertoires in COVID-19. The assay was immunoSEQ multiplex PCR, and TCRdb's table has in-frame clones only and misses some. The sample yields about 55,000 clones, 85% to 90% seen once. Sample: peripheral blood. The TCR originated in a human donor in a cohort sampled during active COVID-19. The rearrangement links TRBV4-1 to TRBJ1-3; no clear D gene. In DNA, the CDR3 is TGCGCCAGCAGCCAAGTCCTATATGGAAACACCATATATTTT. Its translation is CASSQVLYGNTIYF.